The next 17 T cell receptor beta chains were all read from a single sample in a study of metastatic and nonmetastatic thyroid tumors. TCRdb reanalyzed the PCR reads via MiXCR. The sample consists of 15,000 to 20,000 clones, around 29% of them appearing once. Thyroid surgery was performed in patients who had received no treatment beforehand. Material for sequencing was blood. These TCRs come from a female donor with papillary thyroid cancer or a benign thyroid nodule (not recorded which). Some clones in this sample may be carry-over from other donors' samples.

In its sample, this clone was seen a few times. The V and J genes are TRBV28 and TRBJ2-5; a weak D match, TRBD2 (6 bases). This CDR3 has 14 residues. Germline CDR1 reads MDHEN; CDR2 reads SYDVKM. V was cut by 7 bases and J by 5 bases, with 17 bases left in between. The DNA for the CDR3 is TGTGCCAGCACCCACCATGGGGGGTCGGAGACCCAGTACTTC. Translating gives CASTHHGGSETQYF. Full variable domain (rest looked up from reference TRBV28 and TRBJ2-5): DVKVTQSSRYLVKRTGEKVFLECVQDMDHENMFWYRQDPGLGLRLIYFSYDVKMKEKGDIPEGYSVSREKKERFSLILESASTNQTSMYLCASTHHGGSETQYFGPGTRLLVL.

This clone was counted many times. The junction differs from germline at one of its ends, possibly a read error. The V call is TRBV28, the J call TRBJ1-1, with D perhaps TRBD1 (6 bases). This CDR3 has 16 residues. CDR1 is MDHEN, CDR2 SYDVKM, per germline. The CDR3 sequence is CAGSLLMGAWDTEAFF. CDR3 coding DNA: TGTGCCGGCAGTTTGCTTATGGGGGCGTGGGACACTGAAGCTTTCTTT.

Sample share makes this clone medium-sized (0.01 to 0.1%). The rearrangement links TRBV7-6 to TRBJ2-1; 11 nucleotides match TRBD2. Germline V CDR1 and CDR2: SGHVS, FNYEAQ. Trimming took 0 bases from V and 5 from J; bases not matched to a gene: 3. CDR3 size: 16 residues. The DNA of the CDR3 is TGTGCCAGCAGCTTAGCCATAGCGGGGGGGCACAATGAGCAGTTCTTC. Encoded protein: CASSLAIAGGHNEQFF.

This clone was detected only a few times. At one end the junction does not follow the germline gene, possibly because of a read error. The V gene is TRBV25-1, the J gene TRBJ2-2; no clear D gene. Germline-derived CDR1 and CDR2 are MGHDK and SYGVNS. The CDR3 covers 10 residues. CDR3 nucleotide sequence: TGTGCCATCAGTTCCGGGGAGCTGTTTTTT. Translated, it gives CAISSGELFF.

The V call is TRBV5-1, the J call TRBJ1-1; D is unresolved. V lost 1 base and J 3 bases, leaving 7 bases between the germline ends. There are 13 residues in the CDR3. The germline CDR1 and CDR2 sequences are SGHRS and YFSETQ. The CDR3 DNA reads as TGCGCCAGCAGCTTGATATTGGACACTGAAGCTTTCTTT. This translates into CASSLILDTEAFF.

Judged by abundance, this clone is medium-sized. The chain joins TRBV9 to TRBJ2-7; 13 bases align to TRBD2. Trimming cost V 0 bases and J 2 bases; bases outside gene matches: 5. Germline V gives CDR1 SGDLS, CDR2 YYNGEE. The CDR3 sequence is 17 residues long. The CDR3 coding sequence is TGTGCCAGCAGCGTAGGTTGGACTAGCGGGGGAACCTACGAGCAGTACTTC. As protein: CASSVGWTSGGTYEQYF.

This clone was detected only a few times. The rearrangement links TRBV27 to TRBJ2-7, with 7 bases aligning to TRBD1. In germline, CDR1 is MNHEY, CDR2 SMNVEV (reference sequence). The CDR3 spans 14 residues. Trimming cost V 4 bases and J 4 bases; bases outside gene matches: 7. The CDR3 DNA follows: TGTGCCAGCAGTTCCGGACAGGCCCAGTACGAGCAGTACTTC. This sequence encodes CASSSGQAQYEQYF.

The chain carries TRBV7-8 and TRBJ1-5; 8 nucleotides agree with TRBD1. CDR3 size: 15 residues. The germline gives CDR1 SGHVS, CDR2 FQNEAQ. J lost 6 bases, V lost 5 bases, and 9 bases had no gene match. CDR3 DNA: TGTGCCAGCAGCCCCGGGACAGGTCCTGGTCAGCCCCAGCATTTT. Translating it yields CASSPGTGPGQPQHF.

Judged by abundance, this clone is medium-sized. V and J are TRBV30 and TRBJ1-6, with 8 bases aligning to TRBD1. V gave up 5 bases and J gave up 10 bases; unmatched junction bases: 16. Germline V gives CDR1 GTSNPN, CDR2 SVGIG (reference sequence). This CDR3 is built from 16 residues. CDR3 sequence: CAWDPGQASVLSPLHF. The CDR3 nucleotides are TGTGCCTGGGATCCGGGACAGGCCTCGGTACTGTCACCCCTCCACTTT.

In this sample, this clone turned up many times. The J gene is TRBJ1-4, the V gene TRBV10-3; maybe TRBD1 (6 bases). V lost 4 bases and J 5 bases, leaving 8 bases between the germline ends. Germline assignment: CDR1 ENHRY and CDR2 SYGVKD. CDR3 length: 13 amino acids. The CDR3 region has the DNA TGTGCCATCAGTGCGGACAGAAATGAAAAACTGTTTTTT. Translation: CAISADRNEKLFF.

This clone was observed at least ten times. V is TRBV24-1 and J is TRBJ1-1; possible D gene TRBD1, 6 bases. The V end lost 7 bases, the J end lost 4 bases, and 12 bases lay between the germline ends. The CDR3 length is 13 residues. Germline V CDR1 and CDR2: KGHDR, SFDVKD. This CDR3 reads CATRAEGGTEAFF. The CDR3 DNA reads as TGTGCCACCAGAGCAGAAGGGGGCACTGAAGCTTTCTTT.

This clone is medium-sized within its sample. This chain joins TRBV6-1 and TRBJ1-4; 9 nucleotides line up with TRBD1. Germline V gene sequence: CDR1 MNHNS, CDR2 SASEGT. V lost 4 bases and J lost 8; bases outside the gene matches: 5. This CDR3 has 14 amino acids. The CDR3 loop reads CASSAGQGREKLFF. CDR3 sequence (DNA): TGTGCCAGCAGTGCAGGACAGGGGAGGGAAAAACTGTTTTTT.

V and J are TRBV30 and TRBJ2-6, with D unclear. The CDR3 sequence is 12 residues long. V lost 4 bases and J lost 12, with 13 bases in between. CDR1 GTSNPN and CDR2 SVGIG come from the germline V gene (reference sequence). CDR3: CAWTPATSVLTF. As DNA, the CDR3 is TGTGCCTGGACCCCGGCGACCTCCGTCCTGACTTTC.

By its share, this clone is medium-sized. CDR3 bases: TGTGCCAGCAGTGCCGGACAGGAGCGGAATCAGCCCCAGCATTTT. Amino acids: CASSAGQERNQPQHF. The chain employs TRBV27 and TRBJ1-5, with 7 nucleotides matching TRBD1. Germline assignment: CDR1 MNHEY and CDR2 SMNVEV (reference sequence). The V segment lost 5 bases and the J segment 4 bases; nucleotides outside the gene matches: 8. CDR3 length equals 15 residues.

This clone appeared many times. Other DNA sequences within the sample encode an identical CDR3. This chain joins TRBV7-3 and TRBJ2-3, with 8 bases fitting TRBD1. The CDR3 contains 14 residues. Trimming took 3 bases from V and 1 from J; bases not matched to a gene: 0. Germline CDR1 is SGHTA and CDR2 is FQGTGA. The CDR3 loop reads CASSLTGGTDTQYF. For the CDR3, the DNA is TGTGCCAGCAGCTTGACAGGGGGCACAGATACGCAGTATTTT.

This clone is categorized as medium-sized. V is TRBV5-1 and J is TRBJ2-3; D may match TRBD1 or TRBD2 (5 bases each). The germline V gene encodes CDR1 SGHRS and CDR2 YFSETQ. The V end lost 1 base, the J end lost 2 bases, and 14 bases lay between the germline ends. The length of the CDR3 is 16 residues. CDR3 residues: CASSLPQGDATDTQYF. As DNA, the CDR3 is TGCGCCAGCAGCTTGCCTCAGGGAGATGCCACAGATACGCAGTATTTT.

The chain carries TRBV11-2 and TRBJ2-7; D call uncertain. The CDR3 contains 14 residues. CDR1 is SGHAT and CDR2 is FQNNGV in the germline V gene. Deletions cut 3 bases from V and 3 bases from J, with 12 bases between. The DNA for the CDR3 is TGTGCCAGCAGCTTTAGCTCTTCCGTCTACGAGCAGTACTTC. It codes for CASSFSSSVYEQYF.